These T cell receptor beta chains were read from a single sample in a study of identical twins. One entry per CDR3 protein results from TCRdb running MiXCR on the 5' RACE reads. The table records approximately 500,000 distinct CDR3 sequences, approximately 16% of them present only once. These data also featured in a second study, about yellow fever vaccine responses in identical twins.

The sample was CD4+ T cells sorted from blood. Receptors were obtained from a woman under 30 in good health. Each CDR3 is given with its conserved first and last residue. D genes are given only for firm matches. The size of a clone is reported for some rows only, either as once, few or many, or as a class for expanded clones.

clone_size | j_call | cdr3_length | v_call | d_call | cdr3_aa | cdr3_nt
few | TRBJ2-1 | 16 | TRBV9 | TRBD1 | CASSVASRQGSNEQFF | TGTGCCAGCAGCGTAGCATCTCGACAGGGGAGCAATGAGCAGTTCTTC
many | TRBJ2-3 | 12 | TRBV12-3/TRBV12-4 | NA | CASKTDPDTQYF | TGTGCCAGCAAGACAGATCCAGATACGCAGTATTTT
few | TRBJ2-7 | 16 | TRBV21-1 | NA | CASRRAGTSGIYEQYF | TGTGCCAGCAGAAGGGCCGGGACTAGCGGGATCTACGAGCAGTACTTC
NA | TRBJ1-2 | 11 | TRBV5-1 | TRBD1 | CASSNDRGFTF | TGCGCCAGCAGCAACGACAGGGGTTTCACCTTC
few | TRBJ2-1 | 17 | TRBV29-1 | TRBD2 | CSVASPETSGGAGEQFF | TGCAGCGTTGCTTCACCGGAGACTAGCGGGGGGGCAGGTGAGCAGTTCTTC
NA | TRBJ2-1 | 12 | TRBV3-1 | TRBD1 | CASSQADREQFF | TGTGCCAGCAGCCAGGCGGACAGGGAGCAGTTCTTC
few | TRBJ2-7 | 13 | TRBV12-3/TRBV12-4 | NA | CASRTDRTYEQYF | TGTGCCAGCAGGACGGACAGAACCTACGAGCAGTACTTC
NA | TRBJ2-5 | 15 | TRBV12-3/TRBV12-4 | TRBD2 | CASSLAGGPQETQYF | TGTGCCAGCAGTCTAGCGGGGGGCCCGCAAGAGACCCAGTACTTC
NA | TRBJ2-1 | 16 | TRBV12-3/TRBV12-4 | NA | CASSLVRLIRDNEQFF | TGTGCCAGCAGTTTAGTCAGATTGATTAGGGACAATGAGCAGTTCTTC
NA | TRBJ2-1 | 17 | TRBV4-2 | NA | CASSQDFGRSSYNEQFF | TGTGCCAGCAGCCAAGATTTCGGCAGGTCCTCCTACAATGAGCAGTTCTTC
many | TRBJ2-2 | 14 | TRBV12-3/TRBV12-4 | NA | CASKASLNTGELFF | TGTGCCTCGAAGGCCTCGTTAAATACCGGGGAGCTGTTTTTT
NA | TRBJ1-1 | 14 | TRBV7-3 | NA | CASSLTIEGGEAFF | TGTGCCAGCAGCTTAACGATAGAGGGCGGAGAAGCTTTCTTT
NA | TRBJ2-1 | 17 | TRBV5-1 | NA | CASSLVLRAGEYNEQFF | TGCGCCAGCAGCTTGGTTTTAAGGGCAGGGGAGTACAATGAGCAGTTCTTC
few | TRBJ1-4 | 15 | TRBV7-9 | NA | CASSRPLTGGEKLFF | TGTGCCAGCAGTCGACCCCTGACTGGGGGGGAAAAACTGTTTTTT
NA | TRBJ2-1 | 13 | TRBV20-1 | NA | CSAHPRRKNEQFF | TGCAGTGCTCATCCTCGGCGGAAGAATGAGCAGTTCTTC
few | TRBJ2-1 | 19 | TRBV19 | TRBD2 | CASSTARREGPKVHNEQFF | TGTGCCAGTAGTACCGCTAGGCGGGAGGGCCCGAAAGTACACAATGAGCAGTTCTTC
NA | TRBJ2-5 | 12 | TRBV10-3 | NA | CAISDVGETQYF | TGTGCCATCAGTGACGTCGGAGAGACCCAGTACTTC
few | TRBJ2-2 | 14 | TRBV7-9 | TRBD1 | CASSRTGRGGELFF | TGTGCCAGCAGCCGGACAGGGAGAGGCGGGGAGCTGTTTTTT
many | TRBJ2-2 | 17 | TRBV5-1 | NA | CASSLRINTGNTGELFF | TGCGCCAGCAGCTTGAGAATTAATACAGGGAACACCGGGGAGCTGTTTTTT
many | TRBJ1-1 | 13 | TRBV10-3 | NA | CAISEGVSAEAFF | TGTGCCATCAGTGAAGGGGTTTCGGCTGAAGCTTTCTTT
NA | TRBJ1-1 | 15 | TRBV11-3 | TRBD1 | CASSPSRGANTEAFF | TGTGCCAGCAGCCCCTCCAGGGGGGCGAACACTGAAGCTTTCTTT
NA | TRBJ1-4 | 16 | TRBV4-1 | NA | CASSQGLRDMREKLFF | TGCGCCAGCAGCCAAGGGCTCCGGGACATGAGGGAAAAACTGTTTTTT
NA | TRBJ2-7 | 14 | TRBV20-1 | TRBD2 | CSAKTSASSYEQYF | TGCAGTGCCAAGACTAGCGCAAGCTCCTACGAGCAGTACTTC
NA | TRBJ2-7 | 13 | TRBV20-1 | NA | CSARYPGLYEQYF | TGCAGTGCTAGATATCCAGGACTCTACGAGCAGTACTTC
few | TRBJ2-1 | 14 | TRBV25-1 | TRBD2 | CASSDLAGGTSRFF | TGTGCCAGCAGTGACCTAGCGGGAGGTACTAGTCGGTTCTTC
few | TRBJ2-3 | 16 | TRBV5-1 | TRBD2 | CASRLRGTSNGDTQYF | TGCGCCAGCAGACTTCGCGGGACTAGTAACGGAGATACGCAGTATTTT
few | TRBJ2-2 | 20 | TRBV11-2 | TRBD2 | CASSLGVGLAGGRKGGELFF | TGTGCCAGCAGCTTAGGCGTTGGTCTAGCGGGGGGGCGAAAAGGCGGGGAGCTGTTTTTT
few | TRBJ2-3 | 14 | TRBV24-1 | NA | CATSDVLDTDTQYF | TGTGCCACCAGTGATGTTCTAGATACAGATACGCAGTATTTT
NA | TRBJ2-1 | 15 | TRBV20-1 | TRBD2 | CSARSGGGPYNEQFF | TGCAGTGCTAGGTCTGGGGGAGGGCCATACAATGAGCAGTTCTTC
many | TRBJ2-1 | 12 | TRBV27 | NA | CASSNTRGEQFF | TGTGCCAGCAGTAATACTAGAGGTGAGCAGTTCTTC